This record covers a single T cell receptor beta chain. No antigen is known for it. The data derive from a study of identifying expanded T cells in peripheral blood. The study, taken as a whole, reports: Approximately 1.1 clones differed between technical replicates, versus roughly 16 and 20 over time. Variance in clone template counts between roughly two-week samples significantly increased with total template count across all healthy donors.

No infections or other immune events were documented during collection. The CDR3 spans 13 residues. V lost 5 bases, J lost 1 base, and 6 bases lay in between. Germline assignment: CDR1 SEHNR and CDR2 FQNEAQ (reference sequence). The data were produced by immunoSEQ multiplex PCR, yet TCRdb's version contains in-frame clones alone and is incomplete. The sample lists approximately 85,000 clones; 88% were seen once. Sequenced input: blood. The chain couples TRBV7-9 to TRBJ1-5, with TRBD1 as a possible D gene (5 bases). The TCR sequence derives from a person between 18 and 75 years old in good health. The CDR3 is CASSRDSNQPQHF. CDR3 nucleotides: TGTGCCAGCAGCAGGGACAGCAATCAGCCCCAGCATTTT.